The clone carrying this TCR beta chain has a handful of counts. Its matching antigen is unknown. This entry belongs to a study of OX40 agonist ivuxolimab in advanced cancers. Germline assignment: CDR1 SGDLS and CDR2 YYNGEE. This CDR3 spans 16 amino acids. With 7 bases clipped from V and 4 bases from J, the junction kept 8 bases outside the gene matches. Whole-study findings and limits: The CD4+ and CD8+ T cells in the blood had expanded clonally by week 6 at 0.1 to 3.0 mg/kg. Low levels of normalized T-cell clonal expansion also appeared in some nonresponders.

Method: immunoSEQ multiplex PCR; TCRdb's copy keeps in-frame clones and lacks some. The data show tens of thousands of clones, with 81% seen just once and 3.5% to 6% held by the top ten. This sequence joins TRBV9 and TRBJ2-1, with 13 nucleotides matching TRBD2. Sequences were derived from CD4+ or CD8+ T cells sorted from blood, sampled in a trial of the OX40 agonist ivuxolimab. This clonotype originated in an adult with an advanced solid tumor such as melanoma, head and neck, liver or kidney cancer. DNA of the CDR3: TGTGCCAGCCCGCCGGGACTAGCGGGGACTTACAATGAGCAGTTCTTC. It yields the protein CASPPGLAGTYNEQFF.